These 22 T cell receptor beta chains were all obtained from the same sample, sequenced in a study of cytomegalovirus exposure and HLA in healthy donors. The PCR used 60 Vbeta and 13 Jbeta primers. The table came from immunoSEQ multiplex PCR; TCRdb's copy has only in-frame clones and leaves some out. The sample carries around 100,000 clones, around 84% recorded once. The sample consisted of PBMCs. The source of these receptors is a woman between 40 and 50 years old in good health and CMV-seropositive.

This clone has just a few counts. The chain recombines TRBV29-1 with TRBJ2-1; 14 bases match TRBD2. Germline V gene sequence: CDR1 SQVTM, CDR2 ANQGSEA. J gave up 2 bases and V 6 bases, and 9 bases lay outside the gene matches. There are 17 residues in the CDR3. The CDR3 sequence is CSVPGLAGAGAYNEQFF. The CDR3 nucleotides are TGCAGCGTCCCGGGACTAGCGGGAGCTGGAGCCTACAATGAGCAGTTCTTC.

V usage is TRBV6-6 and J usage is TRBJ2-6, with D perhaps matching TRBD2 (5 bases). V was clipped by 0 bases and J by 2 bases, with 8 bases between them. CDR3 length: 16 residues. Germline V lookup: CDR1 MNHNY, CDR2 SVGAGI (reference sequence). The CDR3 here is CASSYSIGTGANVLTF. CDR3 DNA sequence: TGTGCCAGCAGTTACTCGATCGGGACTGGGGCCAACGTCCTGACTTTC.

The rearrangement joins TRBV5-1 to TRBJ2-5; TRBD1 aligns across 7 bases. The germline CDR1 and CDR2 sequences are SGHRS and YFSETQ. The V gene end was trimmed by 4 bases and the J gene end by 5 bases; junction bases not matched to a gene: 11. This CDR3 comprises 15 residues. The CDR3 DNA follows: TGCGCCAGCAGCCACCCTCAGGGGGACGGTGAGACCCAGTACTTC. Its protein product is CASSHPQGDGETQYF.

The chain has TRBV11-2 and TRBJ2-5; 12 positions agree with TRBD2. Germline V gene data show CDR1 as SGHAT and CDR2 as FQNNGV. CDR3 length equals 16 residues. Unmatched junction bases numbered 9, after V lost 5 bases and J lost 5 bases. The CDR3 region is CASSLTSGRTGETQYF. CDR3 nucleotide sequence: TGTGCCAGCAGCCTAACTAGCGGGAGGACTGGGGAGACCCAGTACTTC.

There are a few counts of this clone. The rearrangement joins TRBV14 to TRBJ1-1; D gene uncertain. Germline V gives CDR1 SGHDN, CDR2 FVKESK. V dropped 4 bases and J dropped 7 bases, with 10 bases sitting between them. The CDR3 has 12 residues. CDR3 coding DNA: TGTGCCAGCAGCCCCTTCCAGCGTGAAGCTTTCTTT. Translated: CASSPFQREAFF.

To note about this clone: At the DNA level, this CDR3 is encoded by other sequences in the same sample as well. V usage is TRBV6-1 and J usage is TRBJ1-1; possible D gene TRBD1, 6 bases. The CDR3 runs 14 residues. Trimming removed 1 base at V and 1 base at J, with 7 bases between. From germline, CDR1 is MNHNS and CDR2 SASEGT. The CDR3 bases are TGTGCCAGCAGTGAAGGAGGGGGGAACACTGAAGCTTTCTTT. Protein sequence: CASSEGGGNTEAFF.

This chain's CDR3 is CASSLQGGQPQHF. The CDR3 nucleotides are TGTGCCAGCAGTTTACAGGGTGGTCAGCCCCAGCATTTT. The chain couples TRBV27 to TRBJ1-5, with D perhaps TRBD1 (5 bases). V was cut by 2 bases and J by 6 bases, with 8 bases left in between. CDR1 is MNHEY and CDR2 is SMNVEV in the germline V gene (reference sequence). The CDR3 extends over 13 amino acids.

The chain uses TRBV6-4 and TRBJ2-2; 8 positions agree with TRBD1. V was clipped by 0 bases and J by 3 bases; unmatched bases: 6. CDR3 length: 17 residues. Germline V gene data show CDR1 as MRHNA and CDR2 as SNTAGT. CDR3 sequence (DNA): TGTGCCAGCAGTGACTCCCTAGACAGGGGTGACACCGGGGAGCTGTTTTTT. This sequence encodes CASSDSLDRGDTGELFF.

The table lists this clone with a few counts. The genes are TRBV5-5 and TRBJ2-7; either TRBD1 or TRBD2 may supply D (6 bases each). V lost 4 bases and J lost 6, with 20 bases in between. Germline V gene data show CDR1 as SGHKS and CDR2 as YYEKEE (reference sequence). The CDR3 is 15 amino acids. For the CDR3, the DNA is TGTGCCAGCAGCCTGGGGGCGGGACCCTTCAGCGAGCAGTACTTC. This encodes CASSLGAGPFSEQYF. The full variable domain, completed using reference TRBV5-5 and TRBJ2-7, is DAGVTQSPTHLIKTRGQQVTLRCSPISGHKSVSWYQQVLGQGPQFIFQYYEKEERGRGNFPDRFSARQFPNYSSELNVNALLLGDSALYLCASSLGAGPFSEQYFGPGTRLTVT.

The sample holds one count of this clone. The chain has TRBV5-1 and TRBJ2-7; TRBD2 matches 10 bases. The CDR3 extends over 16 amino acids. The V gene end was trimmed by 3 bases and the J gene end by 1 base; junction bases not matched to a gene: 7. Germline loops: CDR1 SGHRS, CDR2 YFSETQ. The chain's CDR3 is CASSSHRTSGSYEQYF. DNA of the CDR3: TGCGCCAGCAGCTCCCACAGGACTAGCGGATCCTACGAGCAGTACTTC.

The genes are TRBV7-8 and TRBJ1-3, with a tentative D call TRBD1 (5 bases). Germline CDR1 and CDR2: SGHVS and FQNEAQ. Deletions cut 5 bases from V and 0 bases from J, with 11 bases between. The CDR3 length is 15 residues. The CDR3 is CASSTRTSSGNTIYF. Here the CDR3 DNA reads TGTGCCAGCAGCACCCGGACAAGCTCTGGAAACACCATATATTTT.

This clone was picked up a small number of times. The rearrangement joins TRBV18 to TRBJ2-1, with TRBD1 matching over 7 bases. V dropped 5 bases and J dropped 8; count of bases not matched to a gene: 6. The CDR3 consists of 13 residues. Germline V gives CDR1 KGHSH, CDR2 LQKENI. CDR3 residues: CASSFRQGYEQFF. DNA of the CDR3: TGTGCCAGCTCATTCCGACAGGGCTATGAGCAGTTCTTC.

This chain connects TRBV30 to TRBJ1-2, with D unclear. From germline, CDR1 is GTSNPN and CDR2 SVGIG (reference sequence). The length of the CDR3 is 15 residues. V shed 4 bases and J shed 4 bases, with 19 bases lying between them. The CDR3 coding sequence is TGTGCCTGGACGGCATATGAGGGCCTTGGCTATGGCTACACCTTC. It is translated as CAWTAYEGLGYGYTF.

The chain joins TRBV6-6 to TRBJ1-5; TRBD1 agrees at 7 bases. Trimming cost V 4 bases and J 0 bases; bases outside gene matches: 6. The CDR3 contains 16 residues. Germline V lookup: CDR1 MNHNY, CDR2 SVGAGI (reference sequence). DNA of the CDR3: TGTGCCAGCAGTTCGGGACAGTTAAATAGCAATCAGCCCCAGCATTTT. As protein: CASSSGQLNSNQPQHF.

The chain uses TRBV7-6 and TRBJ2-1, with 11 bases fitting TRBD1. The CDR3 loop spans 18 amino acids. Germline V CDR1 and CDR2: SGHVS, FNYEAQ. V dropped 1 base and J dropped 8; count of bases not matched to a gene: 13. CDR3 sequence: CASSLGFFRTGGRDEQFF. CDR3 DNA sequence: TGTGCCAGCAGCTTAGGATTCTTTCGGACAGGGGGCCGCGATGAGCAGTTCTTC.

The chain is built from TRBV12-5 and TRBJ1-5, with 9 bases fitting TRBD1. V lost 0 bases to trimming and J lost 7 bases; unmatched junction nucleotides: 16. The CDR3 covers 19 residues. CDR1 LGHNT and CDR2 FRNRAP come from the germline V gene. As DNA, the CDR3 is TGTGCTAGTGGTTTGGTAGGGTCTGAGTACAGGGGGCGCCAACAGCCCCAGCATTTT. Translated, it gives CASGLVGSEYRGRQQPQHF.

The chain recombines TRBV7-2 with TRBJ1-5, with D tentatively TRBD1 (6 bases). Germline loops: CDR1 SGHTA, CDR2 FQGNSA. The CDR3 sequence is 16 residues long. V shed 1 base and J shed 5 bases, with 15 bases lying between them. The DNA for the CDR3 is TGTGCCAGCAGCTTAGGTGTCCAGGGGTCCGATCAGCCCCAGCATTTT. Protein product: CASSLGVQGSDQPQHF.

The chain links TRBV5-1 to TRBJ2-5, with D unresolved. Germline CDR1 and CDR2: SGHRS and YFSETQ. The CDR3 runs 12 residues. Between the trimmed V and J ends, which lost 3 bases and 1 base, there was a span of 4 bases. CDR3 protein: CASSSSQETQYF. Written as DNA, the CDR3 is TGCGCCAGCAGCTCCTCCCAAGAGACCCAGTACTTC.

This rearrangement joins TRBV14 to TRBJ1-4, with 7 bases that match TRBD1. This CDR3 is 16 amino acids long. Trimming removed 0 bases from V and 8 bases from J; junction bases left unmatched: 9. Germline V CDR1 and CDR2: SGHDN, FVKESK. CDR3 sequence (DNA): TGTGCCAGCAGCCAAGATCAGACAGGGACGGGGGAAAAACTGTTTTTT. Its translation: CASSQDQTGTGEKLFF. Full variable domain (remainder filled in from reference TRBV14 and TRBJ1-4): EAGVTQFPSHSVIEKGQTVTLRCDPISGHDNLYWYRRVMGKEIKFLLHFVKESKQDESGMPNNRFLAERTGGTYSTLKVQPAELEDSGVYFCASSQDQTGTGEKLFFGSGTQLSVL.

The chain is built from TRBV12-2 and TRBJ2-5; TRBD1, the D gene given by the table, was not confirmed from the DNA. TRBV12-2 is assigned pseudogene status. The length of the CDR3 is 21 residues. CDR3 protein: CASRSTYKTGQGADKEGTQYF. CDR3 coding DNA: TGTGCAAGTCGCTCGACCTACAAGACGGGACAGGGGGCGGATAAGGAAGGGACCCAGTACTTC.

The genes are TRBV10-3 and TRBJ2-2; a possible D gene is TRBD2 (5 bases). The CDR3 has 13 residues. Trimming cost V 2 bases and J 6 bases, with 7 bases left between them. Looked up from germline, CDR1 is ENHRY and CDR2 is SYGVKD. The CDR3, as DNA: TGTGCCATCAGTGAGACCGGGGCCGGGGAGCTGTTTTTT. It is translated as CAISETGAGELFF.

This clone came up once. V gene TRBV18 combines with J gene TRBJ1-4; D unclear. The germline V gene encodes CDR1 KGHSH and CDR2 LQKENI. V lost 1 base and J lost 0, with 6 bases in between. The CDR3 totals 15 residues. CDR3 sequence: CASSPRDATNEKLFF. CDR3 DNA: TGTGCCAGCTCACCACGCGATGCAACTAATGAAAAACTGTTTTTT.